The next 29 T cell receptor beta chains were all read from a single sample in a study of blood T cells in healthy people across ages. For the second PCR, which ran for 7 to 11 cycles, a sample-barcoded 5' primer and a J-beta primer mix were used. TCRdb independently ran MiXCR on the 5' RACE reads; one entry per CDR3 protein. Of around 870,000 distinct CDR3 sequences listed, around 30% are singletons. The specimen sequenced was blood. The receptors stem from a woman of 80 years or more in good health.

The genes are TRBV5-1 and TRBJ1-2, with TRBD1 identical over 9 bases. Per germline, CDR1 SGHRS and CDR2 YFSETQ. V was pared by 7 bases and J by 6 bases, with 4 bases of the junction left unmatched. The CDR3 is 12 amino acids. This CDR3 is CASQGTGNGYTF. The DNA for the CDR3 is TGCGCCAGCCAAGGGACAGGGAATGGCTACACCTTC.

This rearrangement joins TRBV3-1 to TRBJ2-5; D may be TRBD1 or TRBD2 (5 bases each). Germline values: CDR1 LGHDT, CDR2 YNNKEL (reference sequence). The CDR3 runs to 11 residues. The CDR3 protein is CATGQINEQYF. Written as DNA, the CDR3 is TGTGCTACGGGGCAGATCAATGAGCAGTACTTC.

There are many counts of this clonotype. Compared with germline, one end of the junction differs, possibly owing to a read error. The chain links TRBV18 to TRBJ2-4; the D gene is possibly TRBD1 (6 bases). The CDR3 loop spans 11 amino acids. Germline V CDR1 and CDR2: KGHSH, LQKENI. Written as DNA, the CDR3 is TGTGCCAGCTCAAATGGGGACATCCAGTACTTC. Translated, it gives CASSNGDIQYF.

The table lists this clonotype with many counts. V is TRBV7-9 and J is TRBJ1-6; D is perhaps TRBD1 (5 bases). The CDR3 totals 15 residues. Germline V gene lookup returns CDR1 SEHNR and CDR2 FQNEAQ (reference sequence). Trimming left V 6 bases short and J 0 bases short, with 9 bases between. This CDR3 is CASSLRGSYNSPLHF. The DNA for the CDR3 is TGTGCCAGCAGTTTAAGGGGCTCCTATAATTCACCCCTCCACTTT.

There are many counts of this clonotype. This chain uses TRBV12-3 or TRBV12-4 with TRBJ2-3, with D unresolved. The CDR3 spans 15 residues. The germline V and J ends were trimmed by 2 bases and 11 bases, with 20 bases remaining between them. The CDR3 nucleotides are TGTGCCAGCAGTTTAAGTTCTTTGGGCCTTATTGGGCAGTATTTT. It codes for CASSLSSLGLIGQYF.

This sequence joins TRBV7-2 and TRBJ2-5, with TRBD2 matching 13 bases. J was trimmed by 13 bases and V by 0 bases; bases with no gene match: 11. The CDR3 covers 16 residues. In germline, CDR1 is SGHTA, CDR2 FQGNSA. The chain's CDR3 is CASSLATSGGSNERYF. CDR3 nucleotide sequence: TGTGCCAGCAGCTTAGCGACTAGCGGGGGGTCCAATGAGCGGTACTTC.

This clonotype appeared a few times. The chain uses TRBV7-9 and TRBJ1-4, with TRBD1 matching over 8 bases. The CDR3 covers 15 residues. CDR1 and CDR2 from the germline V gene are SEHNR and FQNEAQ (reference sequence). V lost 1 base and J lost 7; bases outside the gene matches: 5. The CDR3 nucleotides read TGTGCCAGCAGCTTAGACAGGGGGAGGAGTGAAAAACTGTTTTTT. Translated, it gives CASSLDRGRSEKLFF.

To note about this clonotype: A read error is possible here, since a much larger clone lies one base away. The V gene is TRBV28, the J gene TRBJ1-2; the match to TRBD1 covers 7 bases. The CDR3 totals 15 residues. The germline V gene has CDR1 MDHEN and CDR2 SYDVKM. V shed 6 bases and J 4 bases; nucleotides not matched to a gene: 11. CDR3 sequence: CASRSQGPHVYGYTF. The CDR3, as DNA: TGTGCCAGCAGATCACAGGGGCCGCATGTCTATGGCTACACCTTC.

This clonotype was seen repeatedly, ten times or more. The chain carries TRBV7-9 and TRBJ1-2; D call uncertain. From germline, CDR1 is SEHNR and CDR2 FQNEAQ (reference sequence). CDR3 length equals 15 residues. Trimming removed 4 bases from V and 1 base from J, with 13 bases in between. The DNA of the CDR3 is TGTGCCAGCAGCTACCCTGGCGGAGTTAACTATGGCTACACCTTC. It is translated as CASSYPGGVNYGYTF.

The gene calls are TRBV9 and TRBJ2-5, with 10 positions matching TRBD2. The CDR3 covers 15 residues. Germline V gene lookup returns CDR1 SGDLS and CDR2 YYNGEE. Germline trimming cut 2 bases from V and 11 bases from J; bases unmatched to any gene: 12. The CDR3: CASSVGTSDASSQYF. Here the CDR3 DNA reads TGTGCCAGCAGCGTGGGGACTAGCGACGCCAGTTCTCAGTACTTC.

The rearrangement uses TRBV20-1 and TRBJ1-5; no reliable D call. The CDR3 runs 15 residues. The germline V gene encodes CDR1 DFQATT and CDR2 SNEGSKA (reference sequence). V was pared by 2 bases and J by 0 bases, with 11 bases between. CDR3 sequence: CSARSFGFSNQPQHF. In DNA, the CDR3 is TGCAGTGCTAGATCCTTCGGGTTTAGCAATCAGCCCCAGCATTTT.

This clonotype was recorded a few times. V is TRBV4-3 and J is TRBJ1-2; a possible D gene is TRBD1 (6 bases). The CDR3 is made up of 15 amino acids. Trimming cost V 3 bases and J 2 bases, with 13 bases left between them. CDR1 is LGHNA, CDR2 YSLEER, per germline. The CDR3 loop is CASSHPDRPNYGYTF. The CDR3 DNA reads as TGCGCCAGCAGCCACCCCGACAGGCCCAACTATGGCTACACCTTC.

The gene calls are TRBV5-1 and TRBJ2-7, with D possibly called TRBD1 or TRBD2 (5 bases each). Per the germline V gene, CDR1 is SGHRS and CDR2 is YFSETQ. Between the trimmed V and J ends, which lost 4 bases and 7 bases, there was a span of 15 bases. There are 13 residues in the CDR3. CDR3 sequence (DNA): TGCGCCAGCAGCACGGGGCTAGGTTTTGAGCAGTACTTC. Its translation is CASSTGLGFEQYF.

This clonotype was seen just once. A much larger clone lies a single base off, so this may be a read error. The chain combines TRBV12-3 or TRBV12-4 with TRBJ2-7; 10 bases agree with TRBD2. There are 15 residues in the CDR3. V was clipped by 7 bases and J by 6 bases; unmatched bases: 12. The DNA for the CDR3 is TGTGCCAGCATGGCACTAGCGGGGTCCTACGGCGAGCAGTACTTC. This codes for CASMALAGSYGEQYF.

This clonotype showed up many times. The genes are TRBV5-6 and TRBJ2-1; D remains unclear. The ends were cut back, 4 bases at V and 7 bases at J, with 15 bases in the middle. Per the germline V gene, CDR1 is SGHDT and CDR2 is YYEEEE. CDR3 length: 14 amino acids. CDR3 region: CASSLGTVYNEQFF. The DNA of the CDR3 is TGTGCCAGCAGCCTGGGCACAGTTTATAATGAGCAGTTCTTC.

V is TRBV6-2 or TRBV6-3 and J is TRBJ1-2; tentative D call: TRBD1 (6 bases). CDR3 length: 16 amino acids. Trimming cost V 6 bases and J 8 bases, with 25 bases left between them. CDR1 and CDR2 (germline): MNHEY, SVGEGT. The CDR3 spells CASSYGGRETVGGYTF. Here the CDR3 DNA reads TGTGCCAGCAGCTATGGGGGCCGGGAGACGGTCGGAGGCTACACCTTC.

The sample holds a few counts of this clonotype. The V and J genes are TRBV5-1 and TRBJ2-2, with D perhaps TRBD1 (8 bases). The germline V gene encodes CDR1 SGHRS and CDR2 YFSETQ. The CDR3 is 17 residues long. V lost 4 bases and J 4 bases, leaving 20 bases between the germline ends. The CDR3: CASSEPGQGGSTGELFF. In nucleotides, the CDR3 is TGCGCCAGCAGCGAACCAGGACAGGGCGGGAGCACCGGGGAGCTGTTTTTT.

This clonotype came up many times. The chain couples TRBV10-3 to TRBJ2-7; TRBD2 aligns across 7 bases. The CDR3 totals 14 residues. The germline gives CDR1 ENHRY, CDR2 SYGVKD. The ends lost 2 bases at V and 3 bases at J; junction bases unmatched: 4. The CDR3 loop reads CAISEVGGGYEQYF. CDR3 coding DNA: TGTGCCATCAGTGAGGTTGGCGGGGGCTACGAGCAGTACTTC.

The CDR3 sequence is CASSVSGLAAYEQYF. For the CDR3, the DNA is TGTGCCAGCAGCGTAAGTGGACTAGCGGCCTACGAGCAGTACTTC. The chain employs TRBV9 and TRBJ2-7; 10 nucleotides line up with TRBD2. Trimming removed 1 base from V and 2 bases from J; junction bases left unmatched: 3. The germline gives CDR1 SGDLS, CDR2 YYNGEE. The CDR3 loop spans 15 amino acids. Supplemented by reference TRBV9 and TRBJ2-7, the full variable domain reads DSGVTQTPKHLITATGQRVTLRCSPRSGDLSVYWYQQSLDQGLQFLIQYYNGEERAKGNILERFSAQQFPDLHSELNLSSLELGDSALYFCASSVSGLAAYEQYFGPGTRLTVT.

About this clonotype: This may arise from a read error, as a much more abundant clone is one base away. The CDR3, as DNA: TGTGCCAGCAGCCCCCGAGGACGCTCCAGAGAGCAGTACTTC. Translation: CASSPRGRSREQYF. V usage is TRBV21-1 and J usage is TRBJ2-5; the table's D call, TRBD1, has no DNA check behind it. TRBV21-1 counts as a pseudogene. CDR3 length equals 14 residues.

This clonotype was observed many times. The V gene is TRBV11-2, the J gene TRBJ2-1; D unclear. The CDR3 runs to 14 residues. V lost 1 base, J lost 5 bases, and 9 bases lay in between. CDR1 and CDR2 from the germline V gene are SGHAT and FQNNGV. The CDR3 region has the DNA TGTGCCAGCAGCTTAGGAGGAACCGACAATGAGCAGTTCTTC. Translated, it gives CASSLGGTDNEQFF.

V usage is TRBV7-9 and J usage is TRBJ1-1; D unclear. V lost 10 bases and J lost 10, with 13 bases in between. The CDR3 spans 10 residues. From germline, CDR1 is SEHNR and CDR2 FQNEAQ (reference sequence). The CDR3 region has the DNA TGTGCCACGTATAGCACGGGAGCTTTCTTT. It is translated as CATYSTGAFF.

This clonotype was picked up one time. This may stem from a read error, because a much larger clone lies one nucleotide away. The chain is built from TRBV20-1 and TRBJ2-1; 8 nucleotides align to TRBD2. The last part of the DNA fits TRBJ2-7 better; the J call may be wrong. CDR1 is DFQATT, CDR2 SNEGSKA, per germline (reference sequence). This CDR3 has 15 residues. The CDR3 loop is CSARVSGTRYNEQYF. DNA for the CDR3: TGCAGTGCTAGAGTTAGCGGGACGAGATACAATGAGCAGTACTTC.

Only a few counts were recorded for this clonotype. V is TRBV6-5 and J is TRBJ2-6, with 12 bases that match TRBD1. Germline loops: CDR1 MNHEY, CDR2 SVGAGI. This CDR3 spans 16 amino acids. V trimming: 5 bases; J trimming: 2 bases; junction bases outside the gene matches: 1. The CDR3 reads CASSRDRGPGANVLTF. The CDR3 nucleotides read TGTGCCAGCAGTCGGGACAGGGGGCCTGGGGCCAACGTCCTGACTTTC.

In regard to this clonotype: It may be a read error: a sequence one base away is much more abundant. The chain carries TRBV5-1 and TRBJ2-5, with 10 nucleotides matching TRBD1. The CDR3 contains 15 residues. V dropped 0 bases and J dropped 11; count of bases not matched to a gene: 10. The germline V gene has CDR1 SGHRS and CDR2 YFSETQ. CDR3 protein: CASSLATGTGDEQYF. The CDR3 nucleotides read TGCGCCAGCAGCTTGGCCACCGGGACAGGGGATGAGCAGTACTTC. The entire variable domain, with the rest obtained from reference TRBV5-1 and TRBJ2-5, is as follows: KAGVTQTPRYLIKTRGQQVTLSCSPISGHRSVSWYQQTPGQGLQFLFEYFSETQRNKGNFPGRFSGRQFSNSRSEMNVSTLELGDSALYLCASSLATGTGDEQYFGPGTRLLVL.

As regards this clonotype: One end of the junction varies from germline; a read error may be responsible. The rearrangement uses TRBV15 and TRBJ1-2, with unresolved D. The CDR3 has 14 amino acids. The V gene's germline CDR1 is LNHNV and CDR2 YYDKDF (reference sequence). The CDR3 loop reads CVTTQRKDLGGYTF. DNA for the CDR3: TGTGTCACCACCCAGCGGAAGGATTTAGGTGGCTACACCTTC.

This clonotype was observed at least ten times. The chain employs TRBV4-2 and TRBJ2-3; D gene ambiguous. This CDR3 region has 15 residues. The germline V gene encodes CDR1 LGHNA and CDR2 YNFKEQ. The V end lost 3 bases, the J end lost 2 bases, and 12 bases lay between the germline ends. CDR3 bases: TGTGCCAGCAGCCAGCGATCTGGAAACACAGATACGCAGTATTTT. As protein: CASSQRSGNTDTQYF.

This clonotype has a count of ten or more. This chain connects TRBV10-3 to TRBJ1-4; TRBD1 might be the D (5 bases). Trimming left V 8 bases short and J 3 bases short, with 10 bases between. Germline CDR1 and CDR2: ENHRY and SYGVKD. This CDR3 is 13 amino acids long. The chain's CDR3 is CAISDTPNEKLFF. The CDR3 DNA reads TGTGCCATCTCGGACACTCCTAATGAAAAACTGTTTTTT.

The sample holds a few counts of this clonotype. This chain connects TRBV4-3 to TRBJ1-1; D may be TRBD1 (6 bases). The CDR3 loop spans 14 amino acids. Looked up from germline, CDR1 is LGHNA and CDR2 is YSLEER. V was clipped by 0 bases and J by 5 bases, with 10 bases between them. The CDR3 reads CASSQDAGVTEAFF. The CDR3 nucleotides read TGCGCCAGCAGCCAAGATGCAGGGGTTACTGAAGCTTTCTTT.